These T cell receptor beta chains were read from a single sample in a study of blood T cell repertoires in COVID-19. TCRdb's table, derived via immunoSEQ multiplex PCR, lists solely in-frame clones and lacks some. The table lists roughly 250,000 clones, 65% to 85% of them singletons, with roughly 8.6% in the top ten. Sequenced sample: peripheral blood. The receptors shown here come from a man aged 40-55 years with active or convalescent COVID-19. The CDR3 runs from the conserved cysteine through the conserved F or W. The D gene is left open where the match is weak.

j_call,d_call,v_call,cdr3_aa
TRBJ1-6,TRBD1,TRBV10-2,CASSGTANNSPLHF
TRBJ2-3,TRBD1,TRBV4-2,CASSQDPGQATTSTDTQYF
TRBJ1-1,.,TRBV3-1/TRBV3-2,CASSQEEGATSEAFF
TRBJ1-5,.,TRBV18,CASSPLDGVNQPQHF
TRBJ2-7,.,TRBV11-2,CASSLTRGDYEQYF
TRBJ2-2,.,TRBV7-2,CASSRTEQNTGELFF
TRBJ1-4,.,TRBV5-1,CASSSSVDPNEKLFF
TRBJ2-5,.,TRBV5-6,CASSLGRGQETQYF
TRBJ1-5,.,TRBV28,CASSFRTASNQPQHF
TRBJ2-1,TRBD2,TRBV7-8,CASSFSGKARGGEQFF
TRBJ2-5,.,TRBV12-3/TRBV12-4,CASSFGGKETQYF
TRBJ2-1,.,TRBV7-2,CASSLAFGGMGNEQFF
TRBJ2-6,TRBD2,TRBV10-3,CATGTSGRASGANVLTF
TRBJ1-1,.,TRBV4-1,CASSHPGGGENTEAFF
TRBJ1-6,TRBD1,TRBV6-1,CASSGGAGGARNSPLHF
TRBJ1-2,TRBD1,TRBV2,CASRGQSYGYTF
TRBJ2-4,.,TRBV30,CAWSAVDGSKNIQYF
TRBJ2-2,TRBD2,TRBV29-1,CSVGSGGAPGELFF
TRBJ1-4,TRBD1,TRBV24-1,CATSALGGGRSLEKLFF
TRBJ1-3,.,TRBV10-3,CAISDPLVGDTIYF
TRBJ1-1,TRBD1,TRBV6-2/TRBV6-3,CASSIWTGANTEAFF
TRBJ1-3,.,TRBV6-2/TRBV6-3,CASSYSTAAGNTIYF
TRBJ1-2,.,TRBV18,CASSPQPGGGSGYTF
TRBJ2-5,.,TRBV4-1,CASSLRQSEETQYF
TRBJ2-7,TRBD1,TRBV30,CAWRDKTGGHEQYF
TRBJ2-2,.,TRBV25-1,CASSESGANTGELFF
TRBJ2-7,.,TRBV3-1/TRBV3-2,CASAQGRTYEQYF
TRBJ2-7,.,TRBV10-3,CAISEILGGEQYF
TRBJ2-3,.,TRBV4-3,CASSQDRYTQYF
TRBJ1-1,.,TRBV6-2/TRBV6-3,CASSRPRTAYEIEAFF
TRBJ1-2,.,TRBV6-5,CASTAGGSTNYGYTF
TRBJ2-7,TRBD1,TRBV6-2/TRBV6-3,CASSYAGQGAYEQYF
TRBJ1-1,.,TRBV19,CASRPLGAGTEAFF
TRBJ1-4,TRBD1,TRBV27,CASSRKTGSEKLFF
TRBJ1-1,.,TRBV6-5,CASRSRGTEAFF